This T cell receptor beta chain was identified during a study of blood T cell repertoires in COVID-19. At the level of the study: PBMCs, B-cell-depleted T cells, or T cells provided the cDNA or gDNA that made up the material.

After removal of 1 base from V and 9 bases from J, the junction contained 4 bases not matched to a gene. CDR3 length equals 15 residues. Per the germline V gene, CDR1 is SGHKS and CDR2 is YYEKEE (reference sequence). This clone was seen a handful of times. Clones were read by immunoSEQ multiplex PCR, and TCRdb kept only the in-frame ones, dropping some. The table shows fewer than 250,000 clones, with around four fifths occurring only once. The V and J genes are TRBV5-5 and TRBJ1-6, with 10 bases aligning to TRBD1. This receptor was identified in a man in his thirties or forties with active or convalescent COVID-19. The sequenced material came from peripheral blood. CDR3 coding DNA: TGTGCCAGCAGCTTGCGGACAGGGGGTGGTTCACCCCTCCACTTT. Its protein product is CASSLRTGGGSPLHF.